These 6 T cell receptor beta chains were all obtained from the same sample, sequenced in a study of siplizumab effects on memory and regulatory T cells. Sequencing used immunoSEQ multiplex PCR; TCRdb keeps in-frame clones, though not all of them. Seen here are roughly 62,000 clones, more than 80% observed once, and the top ten hold less than 40%. The sequencing sample was made of CD8+ T cells sorted from blood. These receptors were taken from a human donor in good health.

This rearrangement joins TRBV6-1 to TRBJ2-3; 7 bases match TRBD1. Looked up from germline, CDR1 is MNHNS and CDR2 is SASEGT. This CDR3 spans 16 amino acids. Trimming took 3 bases from V and 0 from J; bases not matched to a gene: 6. DNA of the CDR3: TGTGCCAGCAGTGATAGGGCAGGGGGTAGCACAGATACGCAGTATTTT. It translates to CASSDRAGGSTDTQYF.

The chain recombines TRBV28 with TRBJ1-5; tentative D call: TRBD1 (6 bases). This CDR3 has 15 amino acids. The V end was cut by 6 bases, the J end by 1 base, with 13 bases between. The germline V gene has CDR1 MDHEN and CDR2 SYDVKM. The CDR3 region has the DNA TGTGCCAGCAGCCCGCTAGGGGGGAGCAATCAGCCCCAGCATTTT. Translated, it gives CASSPLGGSNQPQHF.

The V gene is TRBV7-3, the J gene TRBJ2-3; D not certain. Germline CDR1 reads SGHTA; CDR2 reads FQGTGA. This CDR3 region has 15 residues. V shed 5 bases and J shed 0 bases, with 12 bases lying between them. This chain's CDR3 is CASSQTYSSTDTQYF. Here the CDR3 DNA reads TGTGCCAGCAGCCAAACATACTCTAGCACAGATACGCAGTATTTT.

J is TRBJ2-7 and V is TRBV11-3, with no clear D. Trimming pared 4 bases from V and 1 base from J, leaving 11 bases between. The length of the CDR3 is 14 residues. Germline-derived CDR1 and CDR2 are SGHNT and YENEEA. The CDR3 region has the DNA TGTGCCAGCAGCTCATATCTCAAGTCCTACGAGCAGTACTTC. It specifies CASSSYLKSYEQYF. The complete variable domain, with remaining parts taken from reference TRBV11-3 and TRBJ2-7, reads EAGVVQSPRYKIIEKKQPVAFWCNPISGHNTLYWYLQNLGQGPELLIRYENEEAVDDSQLPKDRFSAERLKGVDSTLKIQPAELGDSAVYLCASSSYLKSYEQYFGPGTRLTVT.

The chain uses TRBV5-5 and TRBJ2-1; TRBD2 matches at 8 bases. With V trimmed by 3 bases and J by 5 bases, 10 bases remained unmatched. The CDR3 loop spans 16 amino acids. CDR1 is SGHKS and CDR2 is YYEKEE in the germline V gene (reference sequence). CDR3 DNA: TGTGCCAGCAGCTCTCCCGGGACTAGGAGAGACAATGAGCAGTTCTTC. This gives the protein CASSSPGTRRDNEQFF.

The chain combines TRBV4-3 with TRBJ1-5; D unclear. The V gene's germline CDR1 is LGHNA and CDR2 YSLEER. The V gene lost 1 base and the J gene lost 0 bases, with 10 bases spanning the gap. The CDR3 length is 16 residues. Here the CDR3 reads CASSQALEGSNQPQHF. The CDR3 coding sequence is TGCGCCAGCAGCCAAGCTCTCGAGGGTAGCAATCAGCCCCAGCATTTT.